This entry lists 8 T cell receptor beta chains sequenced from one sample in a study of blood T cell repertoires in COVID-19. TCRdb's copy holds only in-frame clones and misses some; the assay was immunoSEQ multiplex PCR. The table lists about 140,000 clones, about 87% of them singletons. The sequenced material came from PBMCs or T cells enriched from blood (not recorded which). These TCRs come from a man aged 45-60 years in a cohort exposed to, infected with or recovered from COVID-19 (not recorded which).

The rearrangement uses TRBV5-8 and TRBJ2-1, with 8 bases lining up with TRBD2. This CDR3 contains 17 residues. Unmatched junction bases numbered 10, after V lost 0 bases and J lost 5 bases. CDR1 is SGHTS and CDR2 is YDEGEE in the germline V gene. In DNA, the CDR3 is TGTGCCAGCAGCTTGGGGATAATGAAGCGGGAGCACAATGAGCAGTTCTTC. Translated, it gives CASSLGIMKREHNEQFF.

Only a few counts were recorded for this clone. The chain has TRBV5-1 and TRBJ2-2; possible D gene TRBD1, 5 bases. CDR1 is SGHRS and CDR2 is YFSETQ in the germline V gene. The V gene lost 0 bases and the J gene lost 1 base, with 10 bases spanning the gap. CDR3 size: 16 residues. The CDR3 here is CASSLAPQGNTGELFF. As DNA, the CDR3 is TGCGCCAGCAGCTTGGCCCCTCAGGGGAACACCGGGGAGCTGTTTTTT. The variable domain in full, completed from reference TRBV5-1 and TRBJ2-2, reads KAGVTQTPRYLIKTRGQQVTLSCSPISGHRSVSWYQQTPGQGLQFLFEYFSETQRNKGNFPGRFSGRQFSNSRSEMNVSTLELGDSALYLCASSLAPQGNTGELFFGEGSRLTVL.

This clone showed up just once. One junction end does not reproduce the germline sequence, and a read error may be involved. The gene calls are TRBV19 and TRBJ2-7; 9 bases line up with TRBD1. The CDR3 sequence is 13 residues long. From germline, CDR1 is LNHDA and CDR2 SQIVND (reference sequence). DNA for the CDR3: TGTGCCAGTAGAGACAGGGGGTCCTTCGAGCAGTACTTC. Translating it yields CASRDRGSFEQYF. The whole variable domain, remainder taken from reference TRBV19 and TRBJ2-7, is DGGITQSPKYLFRKEGQNVTLSCEQNLNHDAMYWYRQDPGQGLRLIYYSQIVNDFQKGDIAEGYSVSREKKESFPLTVTSAQKNPTAFYLCASRDRGSFEQYFGPGTRLTVT.

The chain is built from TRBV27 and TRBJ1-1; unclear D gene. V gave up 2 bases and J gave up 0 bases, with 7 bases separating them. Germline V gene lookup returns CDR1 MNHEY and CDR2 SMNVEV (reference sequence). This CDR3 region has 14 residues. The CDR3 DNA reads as TGTGCCAGCAGTTTAAAGCTAATGAACACTGAAGCTTTCTTT. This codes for CASSLKLMNTEAFF.

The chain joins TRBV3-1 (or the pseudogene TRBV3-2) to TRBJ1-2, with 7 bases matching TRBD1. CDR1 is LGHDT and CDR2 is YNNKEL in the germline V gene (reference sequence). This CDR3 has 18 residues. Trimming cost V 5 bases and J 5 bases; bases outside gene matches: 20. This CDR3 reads CASSDGQARFPVGYGYTF. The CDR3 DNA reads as TGTGCCAGCAGCGATGGACAGGCCAGGTTCCCCGTTGGGTATGGCTACACCTTC.

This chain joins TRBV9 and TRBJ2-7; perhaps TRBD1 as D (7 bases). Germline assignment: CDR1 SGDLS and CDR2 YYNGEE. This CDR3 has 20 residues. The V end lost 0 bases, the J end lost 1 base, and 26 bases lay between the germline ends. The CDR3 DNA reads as TGTGCCAGCAGCGTAGGGGCAGGGGGGTATTTTTCGGTCCCATCCTACGAGCAGTACTTC. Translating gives CASSVGAGGYFSVPSYEQYF.

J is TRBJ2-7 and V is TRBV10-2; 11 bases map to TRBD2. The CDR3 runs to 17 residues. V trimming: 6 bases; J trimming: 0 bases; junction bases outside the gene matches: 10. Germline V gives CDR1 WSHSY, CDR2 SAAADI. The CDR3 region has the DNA TGCGCCAGCAGGGGCACTAGCGGGGGCCTGAGCTCCTACGAGCAGTACTTC. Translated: CASRGTSGGLSSYEQYF.

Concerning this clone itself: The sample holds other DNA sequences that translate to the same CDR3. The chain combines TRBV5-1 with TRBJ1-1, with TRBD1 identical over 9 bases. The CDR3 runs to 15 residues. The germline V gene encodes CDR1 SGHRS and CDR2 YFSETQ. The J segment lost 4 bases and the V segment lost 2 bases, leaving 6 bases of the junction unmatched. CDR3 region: CASSLLSTGGTEAFF. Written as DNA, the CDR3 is TGCGCCAGCAGCTTACTTTCGACAGGGGGCACTGAAGCTTTCTTT.